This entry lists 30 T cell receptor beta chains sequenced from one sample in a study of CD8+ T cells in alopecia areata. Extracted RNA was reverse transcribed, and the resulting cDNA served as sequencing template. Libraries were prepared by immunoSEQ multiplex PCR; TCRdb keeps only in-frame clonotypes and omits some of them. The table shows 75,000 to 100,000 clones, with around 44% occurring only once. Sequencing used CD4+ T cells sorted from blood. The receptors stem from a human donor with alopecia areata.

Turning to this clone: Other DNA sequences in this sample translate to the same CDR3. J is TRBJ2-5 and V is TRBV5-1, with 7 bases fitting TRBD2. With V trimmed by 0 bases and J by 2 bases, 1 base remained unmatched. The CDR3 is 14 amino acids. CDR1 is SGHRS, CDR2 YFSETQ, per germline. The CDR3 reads CASSLAGGQETQYF. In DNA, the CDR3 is TGCGCCAGCAGCTTGGCCGGGGGGCAAGAGACCCAGTACTTC.

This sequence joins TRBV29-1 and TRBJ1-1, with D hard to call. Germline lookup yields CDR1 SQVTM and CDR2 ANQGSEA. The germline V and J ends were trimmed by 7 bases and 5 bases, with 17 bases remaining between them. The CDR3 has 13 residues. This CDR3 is CSGEAGAGTEAFF. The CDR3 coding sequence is TGCAGCGGTGAGGCGGGAGCGGGAACTGAAGCTTTCTTT.

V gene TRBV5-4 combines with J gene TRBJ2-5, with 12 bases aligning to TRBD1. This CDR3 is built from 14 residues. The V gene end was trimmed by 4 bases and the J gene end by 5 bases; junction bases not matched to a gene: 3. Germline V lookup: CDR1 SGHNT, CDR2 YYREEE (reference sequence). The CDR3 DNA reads TGTGCCAGCAGCCGGGACAGGGGGCGCGAGACCCAGTACTTC. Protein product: CASSRDRGRETQYF.

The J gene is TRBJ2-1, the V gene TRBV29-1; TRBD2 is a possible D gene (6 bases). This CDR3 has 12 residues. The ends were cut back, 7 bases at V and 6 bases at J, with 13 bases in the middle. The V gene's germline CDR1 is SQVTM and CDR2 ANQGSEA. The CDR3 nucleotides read TGCAGCGCAGGTGGAGGGCCCAATGAGCAGTTCTTC. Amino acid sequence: CSAGGGPNEQFF.

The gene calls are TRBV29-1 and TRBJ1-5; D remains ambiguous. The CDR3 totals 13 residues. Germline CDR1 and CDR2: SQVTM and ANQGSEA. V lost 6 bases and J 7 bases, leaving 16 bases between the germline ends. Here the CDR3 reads CSVGGSGSQPQHF. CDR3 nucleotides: TGCAGCGTGGGAGGGTCGGGGTCACAGCCCCAGCATTTT.

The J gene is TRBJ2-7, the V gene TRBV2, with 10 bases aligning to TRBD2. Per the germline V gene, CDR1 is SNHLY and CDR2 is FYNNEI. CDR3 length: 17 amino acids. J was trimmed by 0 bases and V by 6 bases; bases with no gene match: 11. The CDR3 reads CASRWASGGRLSYEQYF. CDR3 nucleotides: TGTGCCAGCAGGTGGGCTAGCGGGGGCCGTCTCTCCTACGAGCAGTACTTC.

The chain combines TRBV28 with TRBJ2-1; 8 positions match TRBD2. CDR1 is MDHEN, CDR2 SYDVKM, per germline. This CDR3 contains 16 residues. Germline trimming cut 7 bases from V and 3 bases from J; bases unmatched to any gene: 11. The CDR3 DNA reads TGTGCCAGCACGGCTCGAAGCGGGGGTAACTACAATGAGCAGTTCTTC. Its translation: CASTARSGGNYNEQFF.

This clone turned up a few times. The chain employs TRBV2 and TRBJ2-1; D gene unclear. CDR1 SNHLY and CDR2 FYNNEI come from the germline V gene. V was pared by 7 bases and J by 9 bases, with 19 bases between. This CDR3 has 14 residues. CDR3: CASKRDLRVSEQFF. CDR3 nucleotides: TGTGCCAGCAAGCGAGACCTGCGAGTCAGTGAGCAGTTCTTC. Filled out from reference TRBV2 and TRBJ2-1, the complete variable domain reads EPEVTQTPSHQVTQMGQEVILRCVPISNHLYFYWYRQILGQKVEFLVSFYNNEISEKSEIFDDQFSVERPDGSNFTLKIRSTKLEDSAMYFCASKRDLRVSEQFFGPGTRLTVL.

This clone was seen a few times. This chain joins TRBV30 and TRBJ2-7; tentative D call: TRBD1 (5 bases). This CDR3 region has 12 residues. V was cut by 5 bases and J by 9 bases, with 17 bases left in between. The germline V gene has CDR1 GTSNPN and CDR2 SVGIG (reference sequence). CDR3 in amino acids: CAWGQTEVAQYF. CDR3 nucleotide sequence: TGTGCCTGGGGACAAACTGAGGTCGCGCAGTACTTC. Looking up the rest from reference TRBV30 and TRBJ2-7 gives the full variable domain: SQTIHQWPATLVQPVGSPLSLECTVEGTSNPNLYWYRQAAGRGLQLLFYSVGIGQISSEVPQNLSASRPQDRQFILSSKKLLLSDSGFYLCAWGQTEVAQYFGPGTRLTVT.

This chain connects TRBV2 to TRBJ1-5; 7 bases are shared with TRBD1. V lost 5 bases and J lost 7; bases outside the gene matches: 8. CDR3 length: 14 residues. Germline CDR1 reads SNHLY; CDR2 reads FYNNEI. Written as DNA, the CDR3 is TGTGCCAGCAGTCAGGAAGGGGGCGGGCAGCCCCAGCATTTT. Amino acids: CASSQEGGGQPQHF.

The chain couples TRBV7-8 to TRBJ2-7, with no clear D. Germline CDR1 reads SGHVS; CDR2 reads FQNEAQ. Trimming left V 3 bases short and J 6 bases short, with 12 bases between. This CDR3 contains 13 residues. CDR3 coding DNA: TGTGCCAGCAGCTTCGTCCTGAGTACCGAGCAGTACTTC. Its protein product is CASSFVLSTEQYF.

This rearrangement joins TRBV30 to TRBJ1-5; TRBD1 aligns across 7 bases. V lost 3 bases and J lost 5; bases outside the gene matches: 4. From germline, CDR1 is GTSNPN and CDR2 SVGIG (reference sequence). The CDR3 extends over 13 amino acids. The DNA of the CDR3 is TGTGCCTGGAGAGGGGGCGCGGATCAGCCCCAGCATTTT. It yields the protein CAWRGGADQPQHF.

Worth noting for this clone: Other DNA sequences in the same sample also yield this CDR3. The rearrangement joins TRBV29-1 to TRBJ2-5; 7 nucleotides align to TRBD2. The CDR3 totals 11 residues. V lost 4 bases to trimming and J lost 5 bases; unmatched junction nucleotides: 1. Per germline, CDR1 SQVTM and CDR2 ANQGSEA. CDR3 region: CSVGGGETQYF. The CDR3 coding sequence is TGCAGCGTTGGGGGAGGGGAGACCCAGTACTTC. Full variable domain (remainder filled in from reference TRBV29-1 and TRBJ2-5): SAVISQKPSRDICQRGTSLTIQCQVDSQVTMMFWYRQQPGQSLTLIATANQGSEATYESGFVIDKFPISRPNLTFSTLTVSNMSPEDSSIYLCSVGGGETQYFGPGTRLLVL.

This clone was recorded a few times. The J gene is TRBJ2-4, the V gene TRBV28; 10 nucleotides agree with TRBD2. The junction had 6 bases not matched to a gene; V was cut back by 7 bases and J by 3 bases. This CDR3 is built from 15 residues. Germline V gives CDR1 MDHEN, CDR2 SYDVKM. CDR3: CASTLAGGDKNIQYF. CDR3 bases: TGTGCCAGCACCTTAGCGGGAGGTGACAAAAACATTCAGTACTTC.

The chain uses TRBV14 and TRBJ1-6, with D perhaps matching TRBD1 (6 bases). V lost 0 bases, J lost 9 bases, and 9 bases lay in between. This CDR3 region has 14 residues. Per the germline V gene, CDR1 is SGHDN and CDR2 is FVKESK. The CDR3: CASSQDQGFSPLHF. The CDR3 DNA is TGTGCCAGCAGCCAAGATCAGGGGTTTTCACCCCTCCACTTT.

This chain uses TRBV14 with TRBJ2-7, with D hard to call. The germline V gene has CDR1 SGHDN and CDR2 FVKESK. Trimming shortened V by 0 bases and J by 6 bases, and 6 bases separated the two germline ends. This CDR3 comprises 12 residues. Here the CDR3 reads CASSQDLGEQYF. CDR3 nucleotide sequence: TGTGCCAGCAGCCAAGATCTGGGCGAGCAGTACTTC.

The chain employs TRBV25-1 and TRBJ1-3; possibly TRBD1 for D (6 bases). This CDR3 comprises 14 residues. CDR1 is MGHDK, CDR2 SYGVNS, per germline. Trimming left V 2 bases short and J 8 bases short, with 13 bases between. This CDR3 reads CASSEGRGEDTIYF. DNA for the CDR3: TGTGCCAGCAGTGAAGGCAGGGGTGAGGACACCATATATTTT.

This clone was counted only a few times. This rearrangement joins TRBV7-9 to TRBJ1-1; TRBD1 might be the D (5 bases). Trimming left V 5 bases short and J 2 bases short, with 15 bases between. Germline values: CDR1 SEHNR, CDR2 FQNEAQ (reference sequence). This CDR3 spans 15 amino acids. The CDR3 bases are TGTGCCAGCAGCGCGCCGGGACCCTTAAACACTGAAGCTTTCTTT. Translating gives CASSAPGPLNTEAFF.

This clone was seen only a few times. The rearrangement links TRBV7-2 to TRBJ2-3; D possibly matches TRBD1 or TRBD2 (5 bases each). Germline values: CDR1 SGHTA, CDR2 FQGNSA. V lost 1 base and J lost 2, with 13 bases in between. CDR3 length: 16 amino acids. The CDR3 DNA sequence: TGTGCCAGCAGCTTAGGGTTGGGGGAGTTCACAGATACGCAGTATTTT. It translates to CASSLGLGEFTDTQYF.

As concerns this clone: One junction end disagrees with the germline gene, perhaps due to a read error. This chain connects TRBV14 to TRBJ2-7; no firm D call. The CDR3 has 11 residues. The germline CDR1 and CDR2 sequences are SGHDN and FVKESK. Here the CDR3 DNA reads TGTGCCAGCAGCCAATTTTCCGCTTTCGTCTTC. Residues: CASSQFSAFVF.

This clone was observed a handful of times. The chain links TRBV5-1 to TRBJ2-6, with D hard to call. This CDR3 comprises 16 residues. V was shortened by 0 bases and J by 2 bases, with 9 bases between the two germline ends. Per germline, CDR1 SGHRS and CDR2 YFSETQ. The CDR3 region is CASSLDPGTGANVLTF. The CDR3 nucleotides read TGCGCCAGCAGCTTGGACCCAGGAACTGGGGCCAACGTCCTGACTTTC.

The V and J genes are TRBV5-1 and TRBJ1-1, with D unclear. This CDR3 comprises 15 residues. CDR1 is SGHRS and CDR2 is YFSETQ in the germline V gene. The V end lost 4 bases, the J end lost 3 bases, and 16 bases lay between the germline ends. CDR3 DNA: TGCGCCAGCAGCGATGGACGTCGCACGGACACTGAAGCTTTCTTT. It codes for CASSDGRRTDTEAFF.

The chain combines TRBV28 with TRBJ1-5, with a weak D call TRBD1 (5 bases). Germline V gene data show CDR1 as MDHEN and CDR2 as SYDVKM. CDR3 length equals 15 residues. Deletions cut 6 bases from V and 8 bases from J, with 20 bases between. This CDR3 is CASRPGTFRGKPQHF. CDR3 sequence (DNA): TGTGCCAGCAGGCCCGGGACTTTCCGGGGTAAGCCCCAGCATTTT.

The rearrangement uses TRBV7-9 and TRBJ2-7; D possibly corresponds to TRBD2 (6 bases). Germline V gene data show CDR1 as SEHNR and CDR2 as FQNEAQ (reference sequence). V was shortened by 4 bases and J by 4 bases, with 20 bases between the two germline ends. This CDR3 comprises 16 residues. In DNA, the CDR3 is TGTGCCAGCAGCTCGATTGACCGGAGCGGAGGGTACGAGCAGTACTTC. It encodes CASSSIDRSGGYEQYF.

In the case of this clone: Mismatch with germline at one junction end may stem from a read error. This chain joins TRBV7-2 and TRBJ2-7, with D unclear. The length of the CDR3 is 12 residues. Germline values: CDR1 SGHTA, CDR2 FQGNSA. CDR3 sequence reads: CASSLVGYEQCF. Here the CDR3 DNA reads TGTGCCAGCAGCTTGGTAGGCTACGAGCAGTGCTTC.

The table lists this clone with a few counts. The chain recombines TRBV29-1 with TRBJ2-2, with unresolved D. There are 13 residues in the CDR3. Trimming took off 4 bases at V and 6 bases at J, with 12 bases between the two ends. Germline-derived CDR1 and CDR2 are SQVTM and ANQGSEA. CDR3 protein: CSVARQSAGELFF. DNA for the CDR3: TGCAGCGTTGCTCGTCAAAGCGCCGGGGAGCTGTTTTTT.

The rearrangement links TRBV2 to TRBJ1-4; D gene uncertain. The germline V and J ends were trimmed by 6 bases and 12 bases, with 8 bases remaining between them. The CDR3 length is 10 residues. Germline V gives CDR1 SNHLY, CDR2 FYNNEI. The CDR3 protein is CASSSTELFF. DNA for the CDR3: TGTGCCAGCAGCTCGACGGAACTGTTTTTT.

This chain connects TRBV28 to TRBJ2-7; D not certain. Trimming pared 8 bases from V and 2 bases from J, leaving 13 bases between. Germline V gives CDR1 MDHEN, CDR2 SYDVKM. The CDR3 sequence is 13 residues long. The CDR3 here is CASAPGRAYEQYF. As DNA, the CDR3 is TGTGCCAGCGCCCCCGGCCGGGCCTACGAGCAGTACTTC.

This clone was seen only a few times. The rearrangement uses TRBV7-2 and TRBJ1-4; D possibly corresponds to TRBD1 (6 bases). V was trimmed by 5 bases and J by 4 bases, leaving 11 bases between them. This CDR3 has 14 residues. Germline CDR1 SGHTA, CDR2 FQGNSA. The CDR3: CASSPDSFNEKLFF. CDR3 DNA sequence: TGTGCCAGCAGCCCGGACAGCTTTAATGAAAAACTGTTTTTT.

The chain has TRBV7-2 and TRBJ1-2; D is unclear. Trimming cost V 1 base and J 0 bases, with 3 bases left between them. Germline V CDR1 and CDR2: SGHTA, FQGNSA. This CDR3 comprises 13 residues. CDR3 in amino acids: CASSLGTNYGYTF. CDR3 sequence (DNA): TGTGCCAGCAGCTTAGGGACTAACTATGGCTACACCTTC.